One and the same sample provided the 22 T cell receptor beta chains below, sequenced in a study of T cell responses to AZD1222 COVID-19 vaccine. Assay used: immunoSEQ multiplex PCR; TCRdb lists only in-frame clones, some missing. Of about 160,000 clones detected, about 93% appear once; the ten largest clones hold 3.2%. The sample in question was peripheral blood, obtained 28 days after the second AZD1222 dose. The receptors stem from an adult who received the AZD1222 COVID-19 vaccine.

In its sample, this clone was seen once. The CDR3 DNA is TGTGCCAGCTCATCCACATTAAACTCGATCGGGACTTCCACAGATACGCAGTATTTT. It codes for CASSSTLNSIGTSTDTQYF. V gene TRBV18 combines with J gene TRBJ2-3, with D maybe TRBD2 (6 bases). The V end was cut by 5 bases, the J end by 2 bases, with 26 bases between. The CDR3 runs to 19 residues. Germline V gene lookup returns CDR1 KGHSH and CDR2 LQKENI.

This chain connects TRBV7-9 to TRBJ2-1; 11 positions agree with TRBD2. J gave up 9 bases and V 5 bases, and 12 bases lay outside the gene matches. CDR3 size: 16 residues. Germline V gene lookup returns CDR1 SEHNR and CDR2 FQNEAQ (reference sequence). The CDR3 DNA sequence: TGTGCCAGCAGCCCATTGGTAGCGGGAGGGCCCAGTGAGCAGTTCTTC. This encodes CASSPLVAGGPSEQFF. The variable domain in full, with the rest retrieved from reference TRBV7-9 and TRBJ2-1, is DTGVSQNPRHKITKRGQNVTFRCDPISEHNRLYWYRQTLGQGPEFLTYFQNEAQLEKSRLLSDRFSAERPKGSFSTLEIQRTEQGDSAMYLCASSPLVAGGPSEQFFGPGTRLTVL.

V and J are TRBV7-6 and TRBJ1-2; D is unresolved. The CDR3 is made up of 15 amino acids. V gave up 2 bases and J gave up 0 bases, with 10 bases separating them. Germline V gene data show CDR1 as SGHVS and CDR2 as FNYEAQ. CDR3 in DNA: TGTGCCAGCAGCTTATCGGCAGATACTAACTATGGCTACACCTTC. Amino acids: CASSLSADTNYGYTF.

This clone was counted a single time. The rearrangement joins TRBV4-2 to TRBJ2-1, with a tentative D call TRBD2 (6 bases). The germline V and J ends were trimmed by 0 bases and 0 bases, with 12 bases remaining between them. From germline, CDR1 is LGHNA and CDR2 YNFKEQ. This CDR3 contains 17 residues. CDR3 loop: CASSQDGGRSSYNEQFF. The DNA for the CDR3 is TGTGCCAGCAGCCAAGATGGTGGGAGGAGCTCCTACAATGAGCAGTTCTTC.

CDR3 DNA sequence: TGTGCCAGCAGCTCGCTCCACTCCTACGAGCAGTACTTC. It codes for CASSSLHSYEQYF. The chain joins TRBV7-2 to TRBJ2-7; the D is unclear. Germline loops: CDR1 SGHTA, CDR2 FQGNSA. V shed 4 bases and J shed 0 bases, with 7 bases lying between them. The length of the CDR3 is 13 residues.

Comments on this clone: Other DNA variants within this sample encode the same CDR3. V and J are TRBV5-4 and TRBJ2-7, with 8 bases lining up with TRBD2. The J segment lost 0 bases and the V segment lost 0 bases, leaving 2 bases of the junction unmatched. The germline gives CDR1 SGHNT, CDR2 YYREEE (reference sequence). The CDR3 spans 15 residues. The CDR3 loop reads CASSLAGGSSYEQYF. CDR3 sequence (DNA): TGTGCCAGCAGCTTGGCGGGAGGGAGCTCCTACGAGCAGTACTTC.

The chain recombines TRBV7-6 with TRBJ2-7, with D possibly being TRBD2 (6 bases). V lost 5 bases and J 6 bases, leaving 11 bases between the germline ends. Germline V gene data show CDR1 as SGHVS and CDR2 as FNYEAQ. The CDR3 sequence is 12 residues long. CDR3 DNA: TGTGCCAGCAGCCAGGGCGGGGTCGAGCAGTACTTC. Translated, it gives CASSQGGVEQYF.

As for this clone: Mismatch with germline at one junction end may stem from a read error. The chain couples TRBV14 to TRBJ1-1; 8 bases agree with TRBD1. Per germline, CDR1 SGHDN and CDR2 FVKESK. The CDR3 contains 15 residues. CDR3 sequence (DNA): TGTGCCAGCAGCCCCATCAGGGGGCTGAACGCTGAAGCTTTCTTT. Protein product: CASSPIRGLNAEAFF.

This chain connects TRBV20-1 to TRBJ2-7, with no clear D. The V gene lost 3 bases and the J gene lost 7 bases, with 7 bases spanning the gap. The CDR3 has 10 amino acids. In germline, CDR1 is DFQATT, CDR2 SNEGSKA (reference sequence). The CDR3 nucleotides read TGCAGTGCTAGTGGTCCAGAGCAGTACTTC. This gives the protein CSASGPEQYF.

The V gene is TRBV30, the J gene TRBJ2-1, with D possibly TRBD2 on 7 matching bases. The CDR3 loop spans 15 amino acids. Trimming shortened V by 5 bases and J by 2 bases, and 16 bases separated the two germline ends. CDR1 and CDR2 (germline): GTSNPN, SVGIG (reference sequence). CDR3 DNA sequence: TGTGCCTGGTGGGAGGGGGGGTTCACCTACAATGAGCAGTTCTTC. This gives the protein CAWWEGGFTYNEQFF.

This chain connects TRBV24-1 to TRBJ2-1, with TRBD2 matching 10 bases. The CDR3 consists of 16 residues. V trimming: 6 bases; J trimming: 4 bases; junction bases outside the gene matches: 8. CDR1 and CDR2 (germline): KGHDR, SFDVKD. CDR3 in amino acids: CATSSGTSDKYNEQFF. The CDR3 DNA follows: TGTGCCACCAGTTCCGGGACTAGCGACAAGTACAATGAGCAGTTCTTC.

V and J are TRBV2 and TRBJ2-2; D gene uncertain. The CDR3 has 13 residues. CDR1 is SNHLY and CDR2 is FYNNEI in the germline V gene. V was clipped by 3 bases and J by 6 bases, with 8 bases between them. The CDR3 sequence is CASSDGRPGELFF. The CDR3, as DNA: TGTGCCAGCAGTGACGGCAGACCCGGGGAGCTGTTTTTT.

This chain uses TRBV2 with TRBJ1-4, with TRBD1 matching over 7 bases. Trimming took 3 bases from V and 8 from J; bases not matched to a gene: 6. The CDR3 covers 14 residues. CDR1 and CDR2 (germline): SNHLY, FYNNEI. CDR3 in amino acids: CASSDRQGLEKLFF. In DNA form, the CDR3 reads TGTGCCAGCAGTGACCGACAGGGCCTCGAAAAACTGTTTTTT.

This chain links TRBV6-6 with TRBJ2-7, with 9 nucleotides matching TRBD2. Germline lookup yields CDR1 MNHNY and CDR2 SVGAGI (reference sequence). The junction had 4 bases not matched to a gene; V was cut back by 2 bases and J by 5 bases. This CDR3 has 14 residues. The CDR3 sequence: CASSYGTSRNEQYF. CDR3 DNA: TGTGCCAGCAGTTACGGGACTAGCCGTAACGAGCAGTACTTC.

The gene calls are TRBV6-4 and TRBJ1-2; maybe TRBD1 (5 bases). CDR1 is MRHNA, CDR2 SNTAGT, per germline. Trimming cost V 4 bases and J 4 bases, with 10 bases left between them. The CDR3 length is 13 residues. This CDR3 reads CASSVNGAYGYTF. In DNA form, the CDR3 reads TGTGCCAGCAGTGTTAACGGGGCCTATGGCTACACCTTC.

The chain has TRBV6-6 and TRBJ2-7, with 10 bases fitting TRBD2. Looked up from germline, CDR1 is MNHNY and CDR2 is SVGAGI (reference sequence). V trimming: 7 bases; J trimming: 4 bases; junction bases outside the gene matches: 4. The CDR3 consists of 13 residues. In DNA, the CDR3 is TGTGCCAGCAAACTAGCGGGAACTTACGAGCAGTACTTC. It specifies CASKLAGTYEQYF.

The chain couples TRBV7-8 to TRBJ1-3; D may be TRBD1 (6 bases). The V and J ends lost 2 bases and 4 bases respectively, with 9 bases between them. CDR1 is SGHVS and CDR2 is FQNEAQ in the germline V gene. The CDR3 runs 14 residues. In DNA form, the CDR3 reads TGTGCCAGCAGCTTACTGGGGGCGGGAAACACCATATATTTT. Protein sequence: CASSLLGAGNTIYF.

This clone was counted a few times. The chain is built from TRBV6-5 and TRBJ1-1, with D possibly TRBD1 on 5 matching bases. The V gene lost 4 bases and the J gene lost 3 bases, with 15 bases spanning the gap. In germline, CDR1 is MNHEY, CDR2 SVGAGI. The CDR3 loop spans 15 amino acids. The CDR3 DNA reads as TGTGCCAGCAGTTCCCTGGAGGGGTCATACACTGAAGCTTTCTTT. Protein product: CASSSLEGSYTEAFF.

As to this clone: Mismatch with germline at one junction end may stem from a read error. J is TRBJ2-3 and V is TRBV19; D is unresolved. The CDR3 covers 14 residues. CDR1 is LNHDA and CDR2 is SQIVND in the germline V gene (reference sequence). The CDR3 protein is CASSIIGVLDTQYF. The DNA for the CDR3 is TGTGCCAGCAGTATCATTGGGGTTCTAGATACGCAGTATTTT.

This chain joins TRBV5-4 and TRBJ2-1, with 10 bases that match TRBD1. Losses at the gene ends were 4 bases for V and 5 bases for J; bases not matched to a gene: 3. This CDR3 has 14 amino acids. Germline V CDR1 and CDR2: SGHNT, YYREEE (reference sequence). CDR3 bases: TGTGCCAGCAGCCGGGACAGGGGAAACAATGAGCAGTTCTTC. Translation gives CASSRDRGNNEQFF.

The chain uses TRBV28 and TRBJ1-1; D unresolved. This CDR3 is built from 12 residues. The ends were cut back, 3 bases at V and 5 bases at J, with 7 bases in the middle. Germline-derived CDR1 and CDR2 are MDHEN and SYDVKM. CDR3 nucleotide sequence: TGTGCCAGCAGTTTGGAACCAACTGAAGCTTTCTTT. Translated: CASSLEPTEAFF.

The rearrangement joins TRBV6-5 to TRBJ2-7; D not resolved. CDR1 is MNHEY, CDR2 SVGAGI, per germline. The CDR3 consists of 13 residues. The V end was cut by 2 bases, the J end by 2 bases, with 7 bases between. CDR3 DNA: TGTGCCAGCAGTTACGGAAATACCTACGAGCAGTACTTC. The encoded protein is CASSYGNTYEQYF.